These 12 T cell receptor beta chains were all obtained from the same sample, sequenced in a study of T cell responses to AZD1222 COVID-19 vaccine. Repertoires were generated with immunoSEQ multiplex PCR, while TCRdb's copy carries only in-frame clones and drops some. The table lists some 200,000 clones, over 85% of them singletons. Sequenced material: peripheral blood, taken 28 days after the second AZD1222 dose. All receptors come from an adult who received the AZD1222 COVID-19 vaccine.

This clone was counted a few times. The chain links TRBV3-1 (or the pseudogene TRBV3-2) to TRBJ1-3; 9 bases map to TRBD1. There are 15 residues in the CDR3. Germline CDR1 LGHDT, CDR2 YNNKEL (reference sequence). V was clipped by 1 base and J by 4 bases; unmatched bases: 2. CDR3 residues: CASSQVGTGGNTIYF. CDR3 DNA: TGTGCCAGCAGCCAAGTGGGGACAGGGGGAAACACCATATATTTT.

The gene calls are TRBV6-5 and TRBJ2-7; 8 bases line up with TRBD1. The ends lost 7 bases at V and 11 bases at J; junction bases unmatched: 10. From germline, CDR1 is MNHEY and CDR2 SVGAGI. This CDR3 region has 12 residues. CDR3 loop: CASNHPTGEEYF. The CDR3 DNA reads TGTGCCAGCAACCACCCGACAGGGGAGGAGTACTTC.

The chain is built from TRBV9 and TRBJ2-3; D is perhaps TRBD2 (5 bases). The V gene lost 4 bases and the J gene lost 5 bases, with 11 bases spanning the gap. Germline V gene sequence: CDR1 SGDLS, CDR2 YYNGEE. CDR3 length equals 13 residues. The CDR3: CASSTPGGDTQYF. The CDR3 nucleotides read TGTGCCAGCAGCACCCCCGGAGGAGATACGCAGTATTTT.

The genes are TRBV4-1 and TRBJ1-6; D call uncertain. CDR1 and CDR2 from the germline V gene are MGHRA and YSYEKL. The ends were cut back, 0 bases at V and 8 bases at J, with 11 bases in the middle. CDR3 length equals 15 residues. The CDR3 loop reads CASSQESGGDSPLHF. The CDR3 bases are TGCGCCAGCAGCCAAGAATCGGGTGGGGATTCACCCCTCCACTTT.

The CDR3 here is CASSFRDANPGELFF. The CDR3 DNA sequence: TGTGCCAGCAGCTTCCGGGACGCCAACCCCGGGGAGCTGTTTTTT. The V and J genes are TRBV7-8 and TRBJ2-2; D may be TRBD1 or TRBD2 (5 bases each). V dropped 3 bases and J dropped 6 bases, with 14 bases sitting between them. Germline-derived CDR1 and CDR2 are SGHVS and FQNEAQ. This CDR3 contains 15 residues.

The chain recombines TRBV24-1 with TRBJ1-2, with TRBD1 matching 7 bases. With 4 bases clipped from V and 6 bases from J, the junction kept 10 bases outside the gene matches. CDR3 length equals 15 residues. Germline V CDR1 and CDR2: KGHDR, SFDVKD. The CDR3 is CATSEPQGRSDGYTF. In DNA, the CDR3 is TGTGCCACCAGTGAACCACAGGGGAGAAGCGATGGCTACACCTTC.

The chain employs TRBV4-2 and TRBJ2-1, with 11 bases aligning to TRBD2. The germline CDR1 and CDR2 sequences are LGHNA and YNFKEQ. The CDR3 covers 16 residues. V was pared by 4 bases and J by 7 bases, with 9 bases of the junction left unmatched. This CDR3 reads CASSLPTSGVTNEQFF. In nucleotides, the CDR3 is TGTGCCAGCAGCCTCCCGACTAGCGGGGTGACGAATGAGCAGTTCTTC.

The rearrangement links TRBV9 to TRBJ1-3; D is undetermined. Deletions cut 6 bases from V and 0 bases from J, with 16 bases between. Germline V gene data show CDR1 as SGDLS and CDR2 as YYNGEE. The CDR3 loop spans 16 amino acids. The CDR3 sequence: CASTPGLGNSGNTIYF. CDR3 nucleotide sequence: TGTGCCAGCACGCCTGGGTTGGGTAACTCTGGAAACACCATATATTTT.

The chain joins TRBV12-3 or TRBV12-4 to TRBJ2-7; possible D gene TRBD1, 6 bases. The V gene lost 6 bases and the J gene lost 7 bases, with 10 bases spanning the gap. The CDR3 has 11 residues. In DNA form, the CDR3 reads TGTGCCAGCAGATATGGACAGGAGCAGTACTTC. As protein: CASRYGQEQYF.

This chain links TRBV7-2 with TRBJ1-2, with unresolved D. Deletions cut 4 bases from V and 5 bases from J, with 14 bases between. This CDR3 spans 14 amino acids. Germline CDR1 reads SGHTA; CDR2 reads FQGNSA. This CDR3 is CASSSPGGGYGYTF. CDR3 nucleotides: TGTGCCAGCAGCTCCCCGGGTGGAGGATATGGCTACACCTTC. The whole variable domain, remainder taken from reference TRBV7-2 and TRBJ1-2, is GAGVSQSPSNKVTEKGKDVELRCDPISGHTALYWYRQSLGQGLEFLIYFQGNSAPDKSGLPSDRFSAERTGGSVSTLTIQRTQQEDSAVYLCASSSPGGGYGYTFGSGTRLTVV.

The genes are TRBV6-5 and TRBJ1-2; D unclear. Trimming stripped 8 bases from V and 0 bases from J, with 7 bases between. Germline V gene sequence: CDR1 MNHEY, CDR2 SVGAGI. The CDR3 covers 12 residues. Written as DNA, the CDR3 is TGTGCCAGCTCAACAGCTAACTATGGCTACACCTTC. It yields the protein CASSTANYGYTF.

The gene calls are TRBV6-4 and TRBJ1-5; tentative D call: TRBD1 (6 bases). The V end was cut by 10 bases, the J end by 4 bases, with 26 bases between. Per the germline V gene, CDR1 is MRHNA and CDR2 is SNTAGT. The CDR3 totals 17 residues. The CDR3 sequence: CAIRLEGPRGRNQPQHF. The CDR3 nucleotides read TGTGCCATCAGACTAGAGGGGCCCAGGGGTCGGAATCAGCCCCAGCATTTT.